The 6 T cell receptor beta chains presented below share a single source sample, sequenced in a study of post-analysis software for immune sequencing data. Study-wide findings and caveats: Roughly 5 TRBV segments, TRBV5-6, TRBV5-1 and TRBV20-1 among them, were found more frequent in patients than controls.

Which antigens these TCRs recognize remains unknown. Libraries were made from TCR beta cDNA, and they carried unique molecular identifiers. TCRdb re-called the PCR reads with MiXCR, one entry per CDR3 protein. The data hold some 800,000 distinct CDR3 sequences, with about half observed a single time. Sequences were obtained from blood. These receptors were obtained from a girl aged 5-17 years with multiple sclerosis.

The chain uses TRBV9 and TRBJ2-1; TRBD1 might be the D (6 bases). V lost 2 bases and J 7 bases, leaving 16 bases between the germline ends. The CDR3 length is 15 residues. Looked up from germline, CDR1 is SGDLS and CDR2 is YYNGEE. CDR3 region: CASSVNRDGSNEQFF. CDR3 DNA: TGTGCCAGCAGCGTCAACAGGGATGGTTCGAATGAGCAGTTCTTC. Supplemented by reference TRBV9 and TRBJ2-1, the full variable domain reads DSGVTQTPKHLITATGQRVTLRCSPRSGDLSVYWYQQSLDQGLQFLIQYYNGEERAKGNILERFSAQQFPDLHSELNLSSLELGDSALYFCASSVNRDGSNEQFFGPGTRLTVL.

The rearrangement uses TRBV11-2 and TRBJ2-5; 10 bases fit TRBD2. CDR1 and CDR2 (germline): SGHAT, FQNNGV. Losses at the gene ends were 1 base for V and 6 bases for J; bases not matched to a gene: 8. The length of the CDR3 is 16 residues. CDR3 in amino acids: CASSLGLAGVLKTQYF. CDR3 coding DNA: TGTGCCAGCAGCTTAGGGCTAGCGGGAGTATTGAAGACCCAGTACTTC.

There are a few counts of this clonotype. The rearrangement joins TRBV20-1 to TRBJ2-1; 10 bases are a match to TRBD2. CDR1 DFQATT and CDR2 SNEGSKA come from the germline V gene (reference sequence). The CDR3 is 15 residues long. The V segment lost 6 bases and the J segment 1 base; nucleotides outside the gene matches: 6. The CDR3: CSATKLAGSYNEQFF. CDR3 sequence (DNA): TGCAGTGCGACCAAACTAGCGGGATCCTACAATGAGCAGTTCTTC.

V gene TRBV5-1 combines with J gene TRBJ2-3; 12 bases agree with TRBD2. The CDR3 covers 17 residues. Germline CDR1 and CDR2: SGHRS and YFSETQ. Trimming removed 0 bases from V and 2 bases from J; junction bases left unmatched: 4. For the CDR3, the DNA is TGCGCCAGCAGCTTGGAACTAGCGGGAGGAGACACAGATACGCAGTATTTT. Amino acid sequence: CASSLELAGGDTDTQYF. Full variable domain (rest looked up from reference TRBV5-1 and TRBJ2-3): KAGVTQTPRYLIKTRGQQVTLSCSPISGHRSVSWYQQTPGQGLQFLFEYFSETQRNKGNFPGRFSGRQFSNSRSEMNVSTLELGDSALYLCASSLELAGGDTDTQYFGPGTRLTVL.

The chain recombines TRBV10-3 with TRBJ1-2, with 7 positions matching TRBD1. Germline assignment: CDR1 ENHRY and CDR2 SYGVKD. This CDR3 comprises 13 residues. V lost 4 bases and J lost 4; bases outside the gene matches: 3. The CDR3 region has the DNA TGTGCCATCAGTGCCACAGGGGTCTATGGCTACACCTTC. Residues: CAISATGVYGYTF.

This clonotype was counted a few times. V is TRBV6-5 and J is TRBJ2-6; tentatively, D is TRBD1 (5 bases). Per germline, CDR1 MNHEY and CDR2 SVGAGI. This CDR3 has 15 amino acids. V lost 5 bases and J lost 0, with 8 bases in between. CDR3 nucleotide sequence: TGTGCCAGCAGTGGACACCTCTCTGGGGCCAACGTCCTGACTTTC. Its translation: CASSGHLSGANVLTF.